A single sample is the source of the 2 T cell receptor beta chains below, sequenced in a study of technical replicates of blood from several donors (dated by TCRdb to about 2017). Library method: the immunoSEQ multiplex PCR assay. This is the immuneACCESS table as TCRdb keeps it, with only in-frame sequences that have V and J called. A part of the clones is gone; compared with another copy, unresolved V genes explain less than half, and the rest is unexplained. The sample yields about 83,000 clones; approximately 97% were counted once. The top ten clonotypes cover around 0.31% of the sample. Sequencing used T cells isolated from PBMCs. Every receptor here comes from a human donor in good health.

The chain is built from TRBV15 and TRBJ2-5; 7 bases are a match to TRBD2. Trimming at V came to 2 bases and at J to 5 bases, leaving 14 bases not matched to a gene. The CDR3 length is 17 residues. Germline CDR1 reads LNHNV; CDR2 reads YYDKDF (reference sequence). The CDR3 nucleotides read TGTGCCACCAGCAGATACGCTGGGGGGGGAGTGGTCGAGACCCAGTACTTC. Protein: CATSRYAGGGVVETQYF.

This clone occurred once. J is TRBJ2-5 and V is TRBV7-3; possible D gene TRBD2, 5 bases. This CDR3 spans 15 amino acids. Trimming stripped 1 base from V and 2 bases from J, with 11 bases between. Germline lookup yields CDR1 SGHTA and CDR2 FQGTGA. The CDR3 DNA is TGTGCCAGCAGCTTAAGTATAAGCGGTCAAGAGACCCAGTACTTC. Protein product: CASSLSISGQETQYF.